One and the same sample provided the 14 T cell receptor beta chains below, sequenced in a study of blood T cell repertoires in COVID-19. This table comes from immunoSEQ multiplex PCR, and its TCRdb copy is limited to in-frame clones, with some not included. Of approximately 270,000 clones in the sample, 86% were seen once. The sample consisted of peripheral blood. All receptors come from a man aged 35-49 years with active or convalescent COVID-19.

The V call is TRBV28, the J call TRBJ1-2, with D unclear. Trimming took 2 bases from V and 7 from J, leaving 11 bases between them. This CDR3 comprises 13 residues. Germline V gives CDR1 MDHEN, CDR2 SYDVKM. The chain's CDR3 is CASSLMGFGGYTF. The CDR3 DNA reads as TGTGCCAGCAGTTTAATGGGCTTCGGTGGCTACACCTTC.

CDR3 nucleotides: TGTGCCAGCAGCTTAGTTGGCCACAATGAGCAGTTCTTC. Translating gives CASSLVGHNEQFF. The chain has TRBV7-2 and TRBJ2-1; unclear D gene. The V end lost 1 base, the J end lost 5 bases, and 6 bases lay between the germline ends. Germline V lookup: CDR1 SGHTA, CDR2 FQGNSA. The length of the CDR3 is 13 residues.

J is TRBJ2-1 and V is TRBV6-6; D might be TRBD2 (6 bases). There are 16 residues in the CDR3. V was cut by 4 bases and J by 7 bases, with 20 bases left in between. Germline V CDR1 and CDR2: MNHNY, SVGAGI (reference sequence). The CDR3 here is CASSSAWSGLRNEQFF. DNA of the CDR3: TGTGCCAGCAGTTCCGCCTGGAGCGGGTTAAGAAATGAGCAGTTCTTC.

V usage is TRBV20-1 and J usage is TRBJ1-2; TRBD1 is a possible D gene (6 bases). Looked up from germline, CDR1 is DFQATT and CDR2 is SNEGSKA (reference sequence). The CDR3 has 13 residues. Trimming pared 3 bases from V and 2 bases from J, leaving 10 bases between. The CDR3 sequence: CSASYGQNYGYTF. In DNA form, the CDR3 reads TGCAGTGCTAGTTACGGACAGAACTATGGCTACACCTTC.

The chain combines TRBV7-9 with TRBJ2-1; 11 bases are shared with TRBD2. Germline-derived CDR1 and CDR2 are SEHNR and FQNEAQ (reference sequence). V lost 2 bases, J lost 8 bases, and 5 bases stayed unmatched. This CDR3 has 15 amino acids. This CDR3 reads CASSLLAGGGDEQFF. Here the CDR3 DNA reads TGTGCCAGCAGCTTACTAGCGGGGGGCGGAGATGAGCAGTTCTTC.

The rearrangement joins TRBV19 to TRBJ1-2; no definite D call. The CDR3 runs to 14 residues. Trimming stripped 11 bases from V and 0 bases from J, with 16 bases between. Germline loops: CDR1 LNHDA, CDR2 SQIVND (reference sequence). This CDR3 reads CASNVPGANYGYTF. CDR3 nucleotide sequence: TGTGCCTCTAACGTCCCCGGAGCTAACTATGGCTACACCTTC. The full variable domain, its missing parts supplied by reference TRBV19 and TRBJ1-2, is DGGITQSPKYLFRKEGQNVTLSCEQNLNHDAMYWYRQDPGQGLRLIYYSQIVNDFQKGDIAEGYSVSREKKESFPLTVTSAQKNPTAFYLCASNVPGANYGYTFGSGTRLTVV.

The V and J genes are TRBV2 and TRBJ2-1; D remains unclear. CDR1 SNHLY and CDR2 FYNNEI come from the germline V gene. The V end was cut by 8 bases, the J end by 2 bases, with 10 bases between. The CDR3 extends over 13 amino acids. The CDR3 DNA is TGTGCCAGCTTAGAGAGGACCTACAATGAGCAGTTCTTC. Translated, it gives CASLERTYNEQFF.

This clone was picked up one time. The chain recombines TRBV24-1 with TRBJ1-2, with 10 bases identical to TRBD1. J lost 8 bases, V lost 4 bases, and 9 bases had no gene match. The CDR3 runs 15 residues. The germline gives CDR1 KGHDR, CDR2 SFDVKD. The CDR3 DNA reads as TGTGCCACCAGTGACGATCGACAGGGGGCGGACGGCTACACCTTC. It translates to CATSDDRQGADGYTF.

The rearrangement joins TRBV11-3 to TRBJ2-6, with TRBD2 matching 13 bases. The CDR3 totals 18 residues. Trimming cost V 5 bases and J 1 base; bases outside gene matches: 5. The germline V gene encodes CDR1 SGHNT and CDR2 YENEEA. In DNA, the CDR3 is TGTGCCAGCAGCGAGGGACTAGCGGGGTTTTCTGGGGCCAACGTCCTGACTTTC. Residues: CASSEGLAGFSGANVLTF.

This clone was observed a few times. The CDR3: CASSSGAGANVLTF. DNA of the CDR3: TGCGCCAGCAGCTCGGGGGCTGGGGCCAACGTCCTGACTTTC. The V and J genes are TRBV5-1 and TRBJ2-6; D might be TRBD2 (6 bases). V shed 3 bases and J shed 2 bases, with 6 bases lying between them. The CDR3 length is 14 residues. Looked up from germline, CDR1 is SGHRS and CDR2 is YFSETQ.

This chain joins TRBV6-2 or TRBV6-3 and TRBJ1-1; unclear D gene. The CDR3 runs 15 residues. Germline loops: CDR1 MNHEY, CDR2 SVGEGT. The V and J ends lost 5 bases and 1 base respectively, with 14 bases between them. CDR3 in DNA: TGTGCCAGCAGTCCCCATGGGCCGGCGAACACTGAAGCTTTCTTT. This gives the protein CASSPHGPANTEAFF.

The sample holds a few counts of this clone. The gene calls are TRBV19 and TRBJ1-6, with D possibly matching TRBD1 (6 bases). The CDR3 contains 16 residues. CDR1 LNHDA and CDR2 SQIVND come from the germline V gene (reference sequence). V gave up 5 bases and J gave up 3 bases, with 14 bases separating them. The CDR3 DNA reads as TGTGCCAGTAGTCGGACCAGGGGCCACTATAATTCACCCCTCCACTTT. Translated: CASSRTRGHYNSPLHF.

The V call is TRBV20-1, the J call TRBJ2-1, with 10 bases matching TRBD2. V shed 3 bases, J shed 3 bases, and the junction held 8 bases outside the gene matches. Germline V CDR1 and CDR2: DFQATT, SNEGSKA (reference sequence). The CDR3 spans 16 residues. CDR3 residues: CSASGFQREGYNEQFF. For the CDR3, the DNA is TGCAGTGCTAGTGGGTTCCAGCGGGAGGGCTACAATGAGCAGTTCTTC.

The V gene is TRBV25-1, the J gene TRBJ1-1; no definite D call. CDR1 MGHDK and CDR2 SYGVNS come from the germline V gene. The CDR3 covers 14 residues. The V end was cut by 5 bases, the J end by 0 bases, with 10 bases between. CDR3 DNA sequence: TGTGCCAGCAGTCTTACAGTAATGAACACTGAAGCTTTCTTT. Encoded protein: CASSLTVMNTEAFF.